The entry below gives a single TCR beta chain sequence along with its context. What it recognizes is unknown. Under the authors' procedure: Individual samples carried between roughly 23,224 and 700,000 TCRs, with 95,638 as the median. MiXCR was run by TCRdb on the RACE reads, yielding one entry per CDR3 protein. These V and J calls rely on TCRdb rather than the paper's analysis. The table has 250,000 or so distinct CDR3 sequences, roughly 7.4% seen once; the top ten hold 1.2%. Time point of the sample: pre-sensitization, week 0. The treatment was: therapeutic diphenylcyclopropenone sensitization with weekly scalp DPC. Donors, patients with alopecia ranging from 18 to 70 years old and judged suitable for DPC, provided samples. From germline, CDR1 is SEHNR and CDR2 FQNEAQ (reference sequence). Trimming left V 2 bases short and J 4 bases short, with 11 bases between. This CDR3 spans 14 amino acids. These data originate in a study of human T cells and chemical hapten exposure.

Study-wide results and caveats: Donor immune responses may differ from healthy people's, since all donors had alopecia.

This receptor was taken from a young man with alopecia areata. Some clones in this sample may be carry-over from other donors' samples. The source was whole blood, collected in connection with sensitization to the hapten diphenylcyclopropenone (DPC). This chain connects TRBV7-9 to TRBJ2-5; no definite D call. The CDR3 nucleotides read TGTGCCAGCAGCTTAACGCAGGTTGGAGAGACCCAGTACTTC. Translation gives CASSLTQVGETQYF.